The 29 T cell receptor beta chains given below trace back to one sample, sequenced in a study of blood T cell repertoires in COVID-19. The protocol was immunoSEQ multiplex PCR, while the TCRdb copy is restricted to in-frame clones and leaves out a portion. In the table there are a few hundred thousand clones, about four fifths of which are singletons. Sequenced: PBMCs or T cells enriched from blood (not recorded which). The receptors here all came from a woman aged 35 to 49 with acute COVID-19.

The chain couples TRBV4-1 to TRBJ2-2; 9 nucleotides line up with TRBD1. The ends lost 3 bases at V and 1 base at J; junction bases unmatched: 6. The CDR3 has 17 amino acids. Germline-derived CDR1 and CDR2 are MGHRA and YSYEKL. The CDR3 reads CASSHMTGGENTGELFF. The CDR3 DNA is TGCGCCAGCAGCCACATGACAGGGGGGGAGAACACCGGGGAGCTGTTTTTT.

The V and J genes are TRBV2 and TRBJ2-7; 9 nucleotides match TRBD2. Germline CDR1 is SNHLY and CDR2 is FYNNEI. This CDR3 has 14 amino acids. Trimming took 4 bases from V and 0 from J; bases not matched to a gene: 1. As DNA, the CDR3 is TGTGCCAGCAGTGCTAGCGGGAACTCCTACGAGCAGTACTTC. This codes for CASSASGNSYEQYF.

The J gene is TRBJ1-5, the V gene TRBV24-1, with TRBD1 identical over 8 bases. Germline CDR1 KGHDR, CDR2 SFDVKD. This CDR3 spans 17 amino acids. V lost 4 bases, J lost 2 bases, and 9 bases stayed unmatched. The CDR3 DNA reads TGTGCCACCAGTGACCCTACCGGGACAGGAGGCAATCAGCCCCAGCATTTT. Residues: CATSDPTGTGGNQPQHF.

The CDR3 DNA reads TGTGCCGCGGGCTCGGGACTAGTGGGCCATGAGACCCAGTACTTC. The encoded protein is CAAGSGLVGHETQYF. The rearrangement uses TRBV6-5 and TRBJ2-5; the match to TRBD2 covers 8 bases. V shed 11 bases, J shed 5 bases, and the junction held 16 bases outside the gene matches. The CDR3 spans 15 residues. CDR1 is MNHEY and CDR2 is SVGAGI in the germline V gene.

This chain links TRBV19 with TRBJ2-2; TRBD2 might be the D (6 bases). Germline V lookup: CDR1 LNHDA, CDR2 SQIVND (reference sequence). V was shortened by 6 bases and J by 0 bases, with 14 bases between the two germline ends. The CDR3 covers 16 residues. The CDR3 DNA reads as TGTGCCAGTAGCGCACGCGGAGGGGCGAACACCGGGGAGCTGTTTTTT. Translated: CASSARGGANTGELFF.

CDR3 DNA: TGTGCCTGGAGTGGTTCGGGACAGATCAATCAGCCCCAGCATTTT. Its protein product is CAWSGSGQINQPQHF. The chain uses TRBV30 and TRBJ1-5, with 7 bases aligning to TRBD1. V dropped 1 base and J dropped 3; count of bases not matched to a gene: 6. Germline V lookup: CDR1 GTSNPN, CDR2 SVGIG (reference sequence). This CDR3 is 15 amino acids long.

The chain has TRBV4-2 and TRBJ2-5; weak D call: TRBD1 (6 bases). CDR3 length equals 15 residues. Trimming pared 3 bases from V and 6 bases from J, leaving 17 bases between. Germline CDR1 is LGHNA and CDR2 is YNFKEQ. The DNA for the CDR3 is TGTGCCAGCAGCCAGGGCCCGCCCCGGGACAAGACCCAGTACTTC. It yields the protein CASSQGPPRDKTQYF.

The CDR3 loop is CASSRTNNEQFF. CDR3 nucleotides: TGTGCCAGCAGTCGTACTAACAATGAGCAGTTCTTC. The V call is TRBV6-2 or TRBV6-3, the J call TRBJ2-1; D is ambiguous. The CDR3 spans 12 residues. Deletions cut 5 bases from V and 5 bases from J, with 7 bases between. Germline loops: CDR1 MNHEY, CDR2 SVGEGT.

The chain has TRBV4-2 and TRBJ2-3, with 10 bases fitting TRBD2. Germline V gene lookup returns CDR1 LGHNA and CDR2 YNFKEQ. V lost 4 bases, J lost 0 bases, and 1 base stayed unmatched. This CDR3 comprises 15 residues. The CDR3: CASSPGLASTDTQYF. CDR3 coding DNA: TGTGCCAGCAGCCCGGGACTAGCGAGCACAGATACGCAGTATTTT.

A single count supports this clone. The V and J genes are TRBV4-1 and TRBJ2-4; 10 bases align to TRBD1. This CDR3 has 17 amino acids. Looked up from germline, CDR1 is MGHRA and CDR2 is YSYEKL. V was pared by 2 bases and J by 2 bases, with 6 bases of the junction left unmatched. CDR3 in amino acids: CASSQPRDRGSKNIQYF. For the CDR3, the DNA is TGCGCCAGCAGCCAACCCCGGGACAGGGGTTCCAAAAACATTCAGTACTTC.

This sequence joins TRBV21-1 and TRBJ2-3; the DNA was not compared with TRBD1, the D call given in the table. TRBV21-1 is a pseudogene. The CDR3 runs to 14 residues. CDR3 region: CASRNRWDTDTQYF. DNA of the CDR3: TGTGCCAGCAGAAACAGGTGGGACACAGATACGCAGTATTTT.

CDR3: CAISPHSTGGANVLTF. CDR3 nucleotides: TGTGCCATCAGTCCCCACTCGACAGGTGGGGCCAACGTCCTGACTTTC. V gene TRBV10-3 combines with J gene TRBJ2-6, with a tentative D call TRBD1 (6 bases). V lost 5 bases, J lost 3 bases, and 14 bases lay in between. Germline V gives CDR1 ENHRY, CDR2 SYGVKD. This CDR3 is built from 16 residues.

This clone was seen only a few times. The J gene is TRBJ1-1, the V gene TRBV2; D perhaps matches TRBD1 (5 bases). This CDR3 comprises 13 residues. V shed 6 bases and J shed 6 bases, with 14 bases lying between them. Germline loops: CDR1 SNHLY, CDR2 FYNNEI. CDR3 nucleotides: TGTGCCAGCAGGTCCGGGGGGACGGCTGAAGCTTTCTTT. It encodes CASRSGGTAEAFF.

CDR3 sequence: CASSLRGGGAFEIVTQYF. In DNA form, the CDR3 reads TGCGCCAGCAGCCTGCGGGGCGGGGGGGCCTTCGAGATAGTGACCCAGTACTTC. The rearrangement joins TRBV5-1 to TRBJ2-5; 9 positions match TRBD2. The length of the CDR3 is 18 residues. Unmatched junction bases numbered 20, after V lost 4 bases and J lost 7 bases. In germline, CDR1 is SGHRS, CDR2 YFSETQ.

The V gene is TRBV19, the J gene TRBJ1-5, with a possible D match to TRBD1 (5 bases). CDR3 length: 16 residues. Trimming took off 4 bases at V and 0 bases at J, with 13 bases between the two ends. CDR1 and CDR2 (germline): LNHDA, SQIVND (reference sequence). The CDR3 bases are TGTGCCAGTAGTAAGCAGGGCCCCTATAGCAATCAGCCCCAGCATTTT. Translation gives CASSKQGPYSNQPQHF.

This rearrangement joins TRBV30 to TRBJ1-6; D gene uncertain. CDR1 GTSNPN and CDR2 SVGIG come from the germline V gene (reference sequence). The CDR3 is made up of 13 amino acids. Trimming took off 4 bases at V and 0 bases at J, with 4 bases between the two ends. The CDR3 spells CAWTSSYNSPLHF. The CDR3 nucleotides read TGTGCCTGGACGAGCTCCTATAATTCACCCCTCCACTTT.

The chain combines TRBV7-3 with TRBJ2-1; 9 positions agree with TRBD2. CDR3 size: 15 residues. V shed 0 bases and J 9 bases; nucleotides not matched to a gene: 6. Germline V gives CDR1 SGHTA, CDR2 FQGTGA. The CDR3 DNA is TGTGCCAGCAGCTTAACGAGAGCGGGAGGAGGTGAGCAGTTCTTC. This codes for CASSLTRAGGGEQFF. Full variable domain (remainder filled in from reference TRBV7-3 and TRBJ2-1): GAGVSQTPSNKVTEKGKYVELRCDPISGHTALYWYRQSLGQGPEFLIYFQGTGAADDSGLPNDRFFAVRPEGSVSTLKIQRTERGDSAVYLCASSLTRAGGGEQFFGPGTRLTVL.

The V call is TRBV10-2, the J call TRBJ2-6, with a possible D match to TRBD1 (6 bases). The length of the CDR3 is 20 residues. Germline V gene sequence: CDR1 WSHSY, CDR2 SAAADI. V was shortened by 3 bases and J by 0 bases, with 21 bases between the two germline ends. The CDR3 DNA is TGCGCCAGCAGTGATAGGGGGTCAGGGATTTTCTCCTCTGGGGCCAACGTCCTGACTTTC. This encodes CASSDRGSGIFSSGANVLTF.

The rearrangement uses TRBV29-1 and TRBJ1-1, with 10 bases lining up with TRBD1. The CDR3 runs to 14 residues. V shed 4 bases and J 5 bases; nucleotides not matched to a gene: 7. The germline V gene has CDR1 SQVTM and CDR2 ANQGSEA. This chain's CDR3 is CSVGPGQGITEAFF. As DNA, the CDR3 is TGCAGCGTTGGCCCGGGACAGGGGATTACTGAAGCTTTCTTT.

The gene calls are TRBV19 and TRBJ2-2; unclear D gene. Trimming pared 5 bases from V and 4 bases from J, leaving 5 bases between. This CDR3 has 12 residues. Per the germline V gene, CDR1 is LNHDA and CDR2 is SQIVND (reference sequence). The CDR3 sequence is CASSSLTGELFF. The CDR3 DNA follows: TGTGCCAGTAGTTCCCTCACCGGGGAGCTGTTTTTT.

The rearrangement links TRBV2 to TRBJ2-7; 9 bases are a match to TRBD1. This CDR3 region has 15 residues. V shed 6 bases, J shed 2 bases, and the junction held 8 bases outside the gene matches. CDR1 SNHLY and CDR2 FYNNEI come from the germline V gene. The CDR3 sequence is CASREPGQGTYEQYF. CDR3 in DNA: TGTGCCAGCAGGGAGCCCGGACAGGGGACCTACGAGCAGTACTTC.

This chain connects TRBV6-5 to TRBJ2-7, with 9 bases aligning to TRBD1. CDR3 size: 14 residues. CDR1 MNHEY and CDR2 SVGAGI come from the germline V gene. The V segment lost 2 bases and the J segment 5 bases; nucleotides outside the gene matches: 4. CDR3 DNA: TGTGCCAGCAGTTACGCGGGACAGGGACACGAGCAGTACTTC. Translated, it gives CASSYAGQGHEQYF.

The chain employs TRBV30 and TRBJ2-3, with TRBD2 as a possible D gene (5 bases). Germline CDR1 GTSNPN, CDR2 SVGIG (reference sequence). This CDR3 contains 13 residues. V shed 5 bases and J shed 1 base, with 10 bases lying between them. CDR3 region: CAWWRWGTDTQYF. DNA for the CDR3: TGTGCCTGGTGGAGGTGGGGCACAGATACGCAGTATTTT.

The sample holds a few counts of this clone. The chain joins TRBV10-2 to TRBJ2-3, with 10 bases aligning to TRBD2. The CDR3 is made up of 17 amino acids. V shed 2 bases and J 6 bases; nucleotides not matched to a gene: 11. Looked up from germline, CDR1 is WSHSY and CDR2 is SAAADI. CDR3 residues: CASSENLAGAYPDTQYF. CDR3 in DNA: TGCGCCAGCAGTGAGAATCTAGCGGGAGCCTACCCGGATACGCAGTATTTT.

This sequence joins TRBV19 and TRBJ2-7; possibly TRBD2 for D (6 bases). Germline assignment: CDR1 LNHDA and CDR2 SQIVND (reference sequence). The CDR3 is made up of 13 amino acids. V was shortened by 3 bases and J by 6 bases, with 12 bases between the two germline ends. The CDR3 DNA is TGTGCCAGTAGTATGAATCGGGGAGGCGAGCAGTACTTC. This sequence encodes CASSMNRGGEQYF.

The chain links TRBV6-6 to TRBJ2-5, with a tentative D call TRBD2 (6 bases). The CDR3 totals 17 residues. Trimming pared 5 bases from V and 3 bases from J, leaving 22 bases between. Looked up from germline, CDR1 is MNHNY and CDR2 is SVGAGI (reference sequence). In nucleotides, the CDR3 is TGTGCCAGCAGTCAGCCACGATCAGGGAGGACAAAAGAGACCCAGTACTTC. Protein product: CASSQPRSGRTKETQYF.

The chain is built from TRBV18 and TRBJ1-3; 9 bases are a match to TRBD1. The CDR3 runs to 15 residues. The junction had 1 base not matched to a gene; V was cut back by 3 bases and J by 1 base. Germline V gene data show CDR1 as KGHSH and CDR2 as LQKENI. CDR3 in DNA: TGTGCCAGCTCACCGGGGACAGGGTCTGGAAACACCATATATTTT. Protein product: CASSPGTGSGNTIYF.

The chain links TRBV9 to TRBJ1-6; 10 bases match TRBD1. V gave up 7 bases and J gave up 9 bases; unmatched junction bases: 7. Germline V gene lookup returns CDR1 SGDLS and CDR2 YYNGEE. The length of the CDR3 is 14 residues. The CDR3 DNA sequence: TGTGCCAGCTCCCCGGGACAGGGGTTTTCACCCCTCCACTTT. Translated, it gives CASSPGQGFSPLHF.

The chain is built from TRBV28 and TRBJ1-5, with TRBD1 matching 7 bases. This CDR3 spans 16 amino acids. Germline CDR1 is MDHEN and CDR2 is SYDVKM. V lost 5 bases, J lost 9 bases, and 16 bases stayed unmatched. CDR3 residues: CASSHLQGDLFGPQHF. CDR3 in DNA: TGTGCCAGCAGTCACCTCCAGGGGGACCTTTTCGGGCCCCAGCATTTT.